A selection of T cell receptor beta chains follows, all from one sample in a study of vaccination and CD4 T cells after COVID-19. These receptors have no identified antigens. TCRdb analysed the PCR reads with MiXCR anew, one entry per CDR3 protein. Of under 25,000 distinct CDR3 sequences in the sample, 40% were seen once. Here the sequenced sample was CD4+ T cells from blood, cultured in vitro, taken after SARS-CoV-2 vaccination. Receptors originate from a human donor who had recovered from COVID-19. The CDR3 runs from the conserved cysteine through the conserved F or W.

>TRBJ2-7|TRBV10-3|14
CAIAGTSGSNEQYF
>TRBJ2-1|TRBV4-2|15
CASSQTRNTYNEQFF
>TRBJ2-1|TRBV2|13
CASSGDAYNEQFF
>TRBJ2-5|TRBV24-1|16
CATSDNNGRAEETQYF
>TRBJ2-5|TRBV24-1|13
CATRNTGEETQYF
>TRBJ2-1|TRBV18|18
CASSPLDRERRLNNEQFF
>TRBJ1-3|TRBV10-3|13
CAISELVGNTIYF
>TRBJ1-2|TRBV7-2|14
CASSSLSTGGGYTF
>TRBJ1-4|TRBV6-5|14
CASSYSRGNEKLFF
>TRBJ2-5|TRBV11-3|19
CASSSPQIYSFDQQETQYF
>TRBJ1-1|TRBV5-4|14
CASSLAVGNTEAFF
>TRBJ1-1|TRBV19|12
CASRPTGAEAFF
>TRBJ2-5|TRBV20-1|16
CSAIPGTGVDQETQYF
>TRBJ2-3|TRBV20-1|16
CSARDVLAGVGDTQYF
>TRBJ1-2|TRBV19|15
CASNKKAGQLYGYTF
>TRBJ2-5|TRBV5-1|14
CASSLGRKGETQYF
>TRBJ1-2|TRBV20-1|14
CSARSRAAVGGYTF
>TRBJ1-5|TRBV24-1|14
CATSEGSAGQPQHF
>TRBJ1-1|TRBV7-9|14
CASSPGQVNTEAFF
>TRBJ1-1|TRBV20-1|14
CSARVTGVSTEAFF
>TRBJ1-1|TRBV29-1|12
CSVRQADTEAFF
>TRBJ2-3|TRBV11-3|16
CASSPRDRQYTDTQYF
>TRBJ2-1|TRBV20-1|16
CSARDRLVASYNEQFF
>TRBJ1-2|TRBV11-3|14
CASSARRDRAGYTF
>TRBJ2-5|TRBV28|14
CASRASGREETQYF
>TRBJ2-2|TRBV28|14
CASTAPWNTGELFF
>TRBJ2-5|TRBV5-1|16
CASSLRPGTGGETQYF
>TRBJ1-5|TRBV2|15
CASSRQGSSNQPQHF
>TRBJ2-7|TRBV7-9|12
CASSRGPDEQYF
>TRBJ1-5|TRBV7-2|13
CASSISRNQPQHF
>TRBJ1-2|TRBV19|14
CASSILGANYGYTF
>TRBJ2-7|TRBV29-1|16
CSVYGDGLASSYEQYF
>TRBJ2-7|TRBV20-1|12
CSASQGAEEQYF
>TRBJ2-1|TRBV20-1|16
CSARDRTSGSQYEQFF
>TRBJ1-1|TRBV6-1|14
CASTRSTGNTEAFF
>TRBJ1-1|TRBV6-5|13
CASSLDPGTEAFF
>TRBJ1-6|TRBV15|14
CATSSEGRGSPLHF
>TRBJ2-5|TRBV6-1|12
CASSVVEETQYF
>TRBJ1-1|TRBV6-2/TRBV6-3|14
CASSPYRASTEAFF
>TRBJ2-6|TRBV6-1|16
CASSDTGSGGANVLTF
>TRBJ1-3|TRBV7-2|12
CASSFPGNTIYF
>TRBJ2-5|TRBV25-1|10
CASRKETQYF
>TRBJ2-3|TRBV6-2/TRBV6-3|11
CASSLTDTQYF
>TRBJ2-7|TRBV6-1|16
CASSEARAGGFDEQYF
>TRBJ2-2|TRBV20-1|13
CSARGTSAGELFF
>TRBJ1-2|TRBV27|14
CASSFTPANYGYTF
>TRBJ2-3|TRBV6-4|16
CASSDSGTAGTDTQYF
>TRBJ1-1|TRBV7-9|13
CASSVDRVTEAFF
>TRBJ2-2|TRBV12-3/TRBV12-4|18
CASSPTPGRTTNTGELFF
>TRBJ1-2|TRBV7-2|19
CASSLAIGTGSARNYGYTF
>TRBJ1-2|TRBV15|14
CATSAGDMNYGYTF
>TRBJ1-1|TRBV28|14
CASSLMGGSTEAFF
>TRBJ2-5|TRBV20-1|13
CSARAQREETQYF
>TRBJ2-7|TRBV20-1|15
CSASALAGVRGEQYF
>TRBJ1-1|TRBV7-8|15
CASSSRDSTNTEAFF